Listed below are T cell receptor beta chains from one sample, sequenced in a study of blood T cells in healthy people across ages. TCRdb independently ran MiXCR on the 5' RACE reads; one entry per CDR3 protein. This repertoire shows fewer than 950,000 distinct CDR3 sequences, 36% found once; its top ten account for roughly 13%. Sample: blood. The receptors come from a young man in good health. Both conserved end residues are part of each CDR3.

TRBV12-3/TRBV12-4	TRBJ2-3	CASRPGGGRQDTQYF
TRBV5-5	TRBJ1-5	CASSLVSSNQPQHF
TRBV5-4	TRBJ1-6	CAVSHGYNSPLHF
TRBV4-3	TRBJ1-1	CASSQVLGENTEAFF
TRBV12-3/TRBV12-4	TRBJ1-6	CASSPQGAYNAPLHF
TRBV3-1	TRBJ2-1	CASSQGAGKAGTNEQFF
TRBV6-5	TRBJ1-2	CASSCGAGPYDYTF
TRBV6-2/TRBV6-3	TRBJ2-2	CACSYARTGIFGELFF
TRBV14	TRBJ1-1	CASSQEGRGSVTEAFF
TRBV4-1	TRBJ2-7	CASSPQGNEQYF
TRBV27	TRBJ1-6	CASSLSRGSSYNSPLHF
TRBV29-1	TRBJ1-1	CSVLQGKGEAFF
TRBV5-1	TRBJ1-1	CASSYRQGDEDTEAFF
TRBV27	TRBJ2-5	CASSKNRKQETQYF
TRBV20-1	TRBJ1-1	CSAPGPSGEKEAFF
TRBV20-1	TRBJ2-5	CSAIARSETQYF
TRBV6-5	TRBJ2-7	CASRPAVGGSYEQYF
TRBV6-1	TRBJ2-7	CATGVALTSSYEQYF
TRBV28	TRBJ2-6	CASSPRLGLGGANVLTF
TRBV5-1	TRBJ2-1	CASSARGDRLYNEQFF
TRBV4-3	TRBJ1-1	CASSTRQGRVEAFF
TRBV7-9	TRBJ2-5	CASNGHFQETQYF
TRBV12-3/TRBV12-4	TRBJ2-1	CASRKTSAGYNEQFF
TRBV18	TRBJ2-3	CASSTTGGKDTQYF
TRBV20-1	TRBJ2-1	CSAGRGNEQFF